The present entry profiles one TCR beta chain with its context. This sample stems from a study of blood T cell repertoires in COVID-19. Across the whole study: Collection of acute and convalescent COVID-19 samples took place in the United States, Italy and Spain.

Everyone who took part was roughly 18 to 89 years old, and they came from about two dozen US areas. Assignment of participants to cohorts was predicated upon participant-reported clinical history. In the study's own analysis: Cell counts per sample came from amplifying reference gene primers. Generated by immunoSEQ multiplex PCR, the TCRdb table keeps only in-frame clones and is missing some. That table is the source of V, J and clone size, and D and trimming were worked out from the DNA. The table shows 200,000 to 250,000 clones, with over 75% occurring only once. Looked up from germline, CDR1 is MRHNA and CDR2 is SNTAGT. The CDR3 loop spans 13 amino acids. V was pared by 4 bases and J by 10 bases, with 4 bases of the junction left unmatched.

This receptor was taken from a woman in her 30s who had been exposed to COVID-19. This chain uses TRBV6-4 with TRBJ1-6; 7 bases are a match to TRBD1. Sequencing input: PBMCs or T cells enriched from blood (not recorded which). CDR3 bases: TGTGCCAGCAGTGTCCAGGGGGGCTCACCCCTCCACTTT. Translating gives CASSVQGGSPLHF.